This TCR beta chain is drawn from a study of T cells in Graves' hyperthyroidism and ophthalmopathy. Across the study: Prior to any treatment, at the point of initial diagnosis, peripheral blood was collected.

Patients aged 18 to 65 with hyperthyroidism were newly diagnosed, with duration under 2 months. Before ophthalmopathy appeared, progressors gave blood at initial hyperthyroidism diagnosis. TCR beta CDR3 regions were amplified from RNA transcripts. TCR CDR3 underwent first-round RT-PCR with the HTBI primer set. TCRdb re-called the multiplex PCR reads with MiXCR, one entry per CDR3 protein. The table has under 400,000 distinct CDR3 sequences, 15% to 19% seen once. The germline gives CDR1 SGHVS, CDR2 FQNEAQ. There are 14 residues in the CDR3. Comments on this clonotype: A much larger clone lies a single base off, so this may be a read error.

The TCR sequence derives from a woman aged 18-29 years with Graves' hyperthyroidism that later progressed to Graves' ophthalmopathy. Sequencing was done on a sample of blood. V and J are TRBV7-8 and TRBJ2-7; perhaps D is TRBD1 or TRBD2 (6 bases each). The CDR3 is CASTPRPGAYEQHF. CDR3 DNA: TGTGCCAGCACCCCACGGCCGGGGGCCTACGAGCAGCACTTC.